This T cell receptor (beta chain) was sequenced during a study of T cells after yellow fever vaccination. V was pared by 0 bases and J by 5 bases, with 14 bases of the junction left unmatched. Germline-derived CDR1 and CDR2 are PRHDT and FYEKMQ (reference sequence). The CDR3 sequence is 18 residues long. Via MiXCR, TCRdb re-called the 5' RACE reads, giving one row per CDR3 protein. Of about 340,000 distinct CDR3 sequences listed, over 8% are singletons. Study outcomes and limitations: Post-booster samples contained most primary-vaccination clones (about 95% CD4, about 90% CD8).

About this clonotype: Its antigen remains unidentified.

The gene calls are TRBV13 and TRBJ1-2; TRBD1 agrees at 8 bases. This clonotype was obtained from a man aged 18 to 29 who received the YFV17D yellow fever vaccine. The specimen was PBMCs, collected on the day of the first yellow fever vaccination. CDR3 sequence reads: CASSLGLVSGGAFYGYTF. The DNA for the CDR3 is TGTGCCAGCAGCTTAGGTCTCGTTTCAGGGGGCGCGTTTTATGGCTACACCTTC.